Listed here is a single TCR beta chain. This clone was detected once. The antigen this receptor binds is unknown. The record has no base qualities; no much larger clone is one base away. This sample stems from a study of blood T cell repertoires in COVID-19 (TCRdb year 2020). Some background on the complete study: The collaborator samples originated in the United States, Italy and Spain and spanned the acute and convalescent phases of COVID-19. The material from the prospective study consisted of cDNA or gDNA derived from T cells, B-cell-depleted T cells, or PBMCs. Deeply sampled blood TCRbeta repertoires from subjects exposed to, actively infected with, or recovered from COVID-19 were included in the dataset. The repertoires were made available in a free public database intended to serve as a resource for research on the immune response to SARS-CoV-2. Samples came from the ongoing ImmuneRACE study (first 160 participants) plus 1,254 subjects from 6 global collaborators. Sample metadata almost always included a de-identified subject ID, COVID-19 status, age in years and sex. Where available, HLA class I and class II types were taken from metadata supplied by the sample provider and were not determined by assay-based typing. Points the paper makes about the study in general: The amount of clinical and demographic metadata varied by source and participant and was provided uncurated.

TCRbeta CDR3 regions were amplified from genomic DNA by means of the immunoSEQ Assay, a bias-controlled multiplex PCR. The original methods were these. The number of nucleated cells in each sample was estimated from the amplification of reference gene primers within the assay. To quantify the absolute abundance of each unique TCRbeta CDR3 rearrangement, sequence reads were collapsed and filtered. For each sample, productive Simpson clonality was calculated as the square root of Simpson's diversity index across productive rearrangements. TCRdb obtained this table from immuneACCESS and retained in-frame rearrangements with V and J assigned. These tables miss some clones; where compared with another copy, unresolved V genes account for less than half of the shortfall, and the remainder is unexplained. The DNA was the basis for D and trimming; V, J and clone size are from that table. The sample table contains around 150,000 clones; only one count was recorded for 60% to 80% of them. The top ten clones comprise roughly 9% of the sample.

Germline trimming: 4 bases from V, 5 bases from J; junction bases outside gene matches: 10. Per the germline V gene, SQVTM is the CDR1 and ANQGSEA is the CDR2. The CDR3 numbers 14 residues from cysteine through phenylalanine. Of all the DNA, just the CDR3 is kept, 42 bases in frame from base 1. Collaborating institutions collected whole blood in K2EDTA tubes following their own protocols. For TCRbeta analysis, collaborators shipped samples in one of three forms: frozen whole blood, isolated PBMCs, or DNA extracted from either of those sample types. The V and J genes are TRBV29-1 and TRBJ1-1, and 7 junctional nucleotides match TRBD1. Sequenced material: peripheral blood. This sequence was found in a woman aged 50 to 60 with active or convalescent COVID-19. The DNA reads TGCAGCGTTGGAGGGGGCGCTGGGTTGACTGAAGCTTTCTTT. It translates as CSVGGGAGLTEAFF. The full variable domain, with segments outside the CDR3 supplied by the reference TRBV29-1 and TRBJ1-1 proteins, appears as SAVISQKPSRDICQRGTSLTIQCQVDSQVTMMFWYRQQPGQSLTLIATANQGSEATYESGFVIDKFPISRPNLTFSTLTVSNMSPEDSSIYLCSVGGGAGLTEAFFGQGTRLTVV.